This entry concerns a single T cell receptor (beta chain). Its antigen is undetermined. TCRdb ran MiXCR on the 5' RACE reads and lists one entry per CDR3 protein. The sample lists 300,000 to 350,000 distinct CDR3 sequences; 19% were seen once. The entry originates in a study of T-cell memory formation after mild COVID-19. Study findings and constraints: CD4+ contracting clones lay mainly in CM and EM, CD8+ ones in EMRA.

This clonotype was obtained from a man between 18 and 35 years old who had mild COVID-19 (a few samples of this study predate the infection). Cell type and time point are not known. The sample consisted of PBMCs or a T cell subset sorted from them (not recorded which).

The CDR3 sequence: CASSRAWTLSPLHF. The DNA for the CDR3 is TGCGCCAGCAGCCGAGCGTGGACCCTATCACCCCTCCACTTT. The V gene is TRBV4-1, the J gene TRBJ1-6, with D uncertain. The CDR3 runs to 14 residues. V gave up 4 bases and J gave up 10 bases, with 14 bases separating them. Germline V lookup: CDR1 MGHRA, CDR2 YSYEKL.